This T cell receptor beta chain is from a study of blood T cells in healthy people across ages. General study points: Diversity was estimated from one million T cells, and these estimates were considered underestimates.

As for this clonotype: Its antigen is as yet unknown.

J was trimmed by 7 bases and V by 7 bases; bases with no gene match: 8. This CDR3 is built from 13 residues. CDR1 is MDHEN, CDR2 SYDVKM, per germline. Combining a sample-barcoded 5' primer with a J-beta primer mix, a second PCR ran for about 6 to 12 cycles. One entry per CDR3 protein, called by TCRdb with MiXCR from the 5' RACE reads. In the table there are over a million distinct CDR3 sequences, 25% of which are singletons. A minimum of 6 million PBMCs was isolated per sample. These data are also associated with another study on T cells of mothers and their children. That paper notes: Reverse transcription into cDNA received all extracted RNA, at approximately 1.5 ug per 15 ul. The yield was over 9.5 million TCR beta CDR3 reads from each mother and around 3.3 million from each child.

Sequences were obtained from blood. The chain has TRBV28 and TRBJ2-7, with TRBD2 matching over 9 bases. This clonotype was sampled from a girl aged 2 to 9 in good health. The CDR3 DNA reads TGTGCCAGCAAAAGCGGGAGGATGGGGGAGCAGTACTTC. Encoded protein: CASKSGRMGEQYF.